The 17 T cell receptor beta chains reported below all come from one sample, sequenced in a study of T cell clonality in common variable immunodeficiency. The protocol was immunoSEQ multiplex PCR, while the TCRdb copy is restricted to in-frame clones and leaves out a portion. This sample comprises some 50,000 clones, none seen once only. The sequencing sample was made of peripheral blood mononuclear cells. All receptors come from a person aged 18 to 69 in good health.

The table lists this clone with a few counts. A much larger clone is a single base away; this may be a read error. The chain's CDR3 is CASSLGSSGANVLFF. CDR3 DNA (partial): TGTGCCAGCTCACTCGGTTCTTCTGGGGCCAACGTG. V and J are TRBV18 and TRBJ2-2; D is perhaps TRBD1 (5 bases). The read terminates 3 residues ahead of where the CDR3 ends, so the germline J gene completes it. Germline assignment: CDR1 KGHSH and CDR2 LQKENI. The CDR3 extends over 15 amino acids.

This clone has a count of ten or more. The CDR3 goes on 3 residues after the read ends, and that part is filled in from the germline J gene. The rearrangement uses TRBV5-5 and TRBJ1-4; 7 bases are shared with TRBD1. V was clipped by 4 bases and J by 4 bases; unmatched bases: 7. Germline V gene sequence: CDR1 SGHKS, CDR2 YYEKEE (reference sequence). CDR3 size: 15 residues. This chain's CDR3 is CASSRLTGDNEKLFF. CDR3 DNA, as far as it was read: TGTGCCAGCAGCCGGCTAACAGGGGATAATGAAAAA.

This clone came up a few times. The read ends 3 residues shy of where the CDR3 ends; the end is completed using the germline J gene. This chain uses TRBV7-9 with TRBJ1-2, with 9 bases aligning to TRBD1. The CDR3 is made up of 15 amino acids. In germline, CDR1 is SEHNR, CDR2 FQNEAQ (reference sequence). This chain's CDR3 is CASSPDRGTYNDYTF. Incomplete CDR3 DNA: TGTGCCAGCAGCCCGGACAGGGGCACCTACAATGAC.

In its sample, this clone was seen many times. Partial CDR3 DNA: TGTGCCAGCAGCGCGGGGTATAGCACAGATACG. Protein product: CASSAGYSTDT. From start to end, the CDR3 is CASSAGYSTDTQYF. The chain links TRBV9 to TRBJ2-3; TRBD2 might be the D (5 bases). Read data end 3 residues before the CDR3 end; the end is taken from the germline J gene. The CDR3 is 14 amino acids. With 3 bases removed from V and 0 bases from J, the gap between germline ends came to 8 bases. The germline CDR1 and CDR2 sequences are SGDLS and YYNGEE.

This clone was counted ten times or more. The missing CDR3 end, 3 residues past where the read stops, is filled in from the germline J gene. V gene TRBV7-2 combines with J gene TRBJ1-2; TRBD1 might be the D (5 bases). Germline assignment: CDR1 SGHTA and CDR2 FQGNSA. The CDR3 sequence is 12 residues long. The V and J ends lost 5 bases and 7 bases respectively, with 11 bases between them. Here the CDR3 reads CASSMGLLGYTF. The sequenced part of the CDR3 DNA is TGTGCCAGCAGCATGGGACTTCTTGGC.

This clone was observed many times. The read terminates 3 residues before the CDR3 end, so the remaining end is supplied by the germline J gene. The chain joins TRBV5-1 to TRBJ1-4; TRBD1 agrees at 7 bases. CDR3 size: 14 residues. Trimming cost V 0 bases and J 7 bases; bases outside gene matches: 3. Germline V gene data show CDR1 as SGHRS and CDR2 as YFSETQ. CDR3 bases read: TGCGCCAGCAGCTTGGACAGGGGAGGTGAAAAA. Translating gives CASSLDRGGEK. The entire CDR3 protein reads CASSLDRGGEKLFF.

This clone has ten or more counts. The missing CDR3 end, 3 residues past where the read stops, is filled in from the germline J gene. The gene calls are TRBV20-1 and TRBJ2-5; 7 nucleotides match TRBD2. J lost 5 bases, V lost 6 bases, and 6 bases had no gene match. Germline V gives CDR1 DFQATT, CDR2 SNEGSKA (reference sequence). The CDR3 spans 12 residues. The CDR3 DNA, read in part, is TGCAGTGCCTCTCTGGGGGGGGAGACC. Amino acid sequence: CSASLGGET. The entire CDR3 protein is CSASLGGETQYF.

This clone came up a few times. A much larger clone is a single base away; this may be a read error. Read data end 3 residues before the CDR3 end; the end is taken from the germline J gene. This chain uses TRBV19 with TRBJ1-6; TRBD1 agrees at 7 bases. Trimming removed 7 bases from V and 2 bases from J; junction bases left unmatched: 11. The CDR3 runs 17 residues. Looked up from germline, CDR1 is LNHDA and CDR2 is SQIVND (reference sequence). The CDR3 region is CASTTLGRGAYNSPLHF. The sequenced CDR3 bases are TGTGCCAGTACTACTCTCGGCAGGGGGGCCTATAATTCACCC. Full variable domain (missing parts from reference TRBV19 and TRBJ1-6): DGGITQSPKYLFRKEGQNVTLSCEQNLNHDAMYWYRQDPGQGLRLIYYSQIVNDFQKGDIAEGYSVSREKKESFPLTVTSAQKNPTAFYLCASTTLGRGAYNSPLHFGNGTRLTVT.

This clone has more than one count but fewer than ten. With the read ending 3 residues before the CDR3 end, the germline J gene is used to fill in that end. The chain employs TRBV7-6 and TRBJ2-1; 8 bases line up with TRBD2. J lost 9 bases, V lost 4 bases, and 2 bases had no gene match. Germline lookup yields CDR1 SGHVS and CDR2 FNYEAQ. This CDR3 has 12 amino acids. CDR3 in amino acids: CASSSGGGEQFF. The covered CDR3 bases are TGTGCCAGCAGCTCGGGGGGGGGTGAG.

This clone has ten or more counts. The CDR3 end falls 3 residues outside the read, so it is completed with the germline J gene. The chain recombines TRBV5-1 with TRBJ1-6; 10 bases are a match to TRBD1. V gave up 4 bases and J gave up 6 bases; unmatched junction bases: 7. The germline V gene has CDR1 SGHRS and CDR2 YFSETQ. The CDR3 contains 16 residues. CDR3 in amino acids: CASSDHGQGVNSPLHF. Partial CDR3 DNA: TGCGCCAGCAGCGACCACGGACAGGGGGTTAATTCACCC.

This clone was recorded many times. Partial CDR3 DNA: TGTGCCAGCAGCTTAGGTATATCGGGACTACTCGAG. It encodes CASSLGISGLLE. The full CDR3 is CASSLGISGLLEQYF. V is TRBV7-9 and J is TRBJ2-7, with 7 nucleotides matching TRBD2. Read coverage stops 3 residues before the CDR3 terminus; the germline J gene supplies the remainder. Germline V gives CDR1 SEHNR, CDR2 FQNEAQ (reference sequence). This CDR3 spans 15 amino acids. V lost 1 base to trimming and J lost 6 bases; unmatched junction nucleotides: 9.

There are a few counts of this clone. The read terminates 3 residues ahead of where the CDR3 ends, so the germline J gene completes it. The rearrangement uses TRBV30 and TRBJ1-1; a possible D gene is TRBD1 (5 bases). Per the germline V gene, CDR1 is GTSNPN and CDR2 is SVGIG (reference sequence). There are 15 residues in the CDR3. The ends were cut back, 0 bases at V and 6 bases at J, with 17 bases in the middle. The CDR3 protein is CAWSVRKAGGAEAFF. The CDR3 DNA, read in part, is TGTGCCTGGAGTGTAAGGAAGGCGGGGGGGGCTGAA.

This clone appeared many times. The CDR3 is CASSFLADSVNYGYTF. The CDR3 bases that were read are TGTGCCAGCAGTTTTTTGGCCGACTCAGTCAACTATGGC. The chain links TRBV12-3 or TRBV12-4 to TRBJ1-2; D unresolved. The observed sequence ends 3 residues before the CDR3 terminus, with the missing tail filled in from the germline J gene. The V and J ends lost 3 bases and 2 bases respectively, with 16 bases between them. The CDR3 extends over 16 amino acids.

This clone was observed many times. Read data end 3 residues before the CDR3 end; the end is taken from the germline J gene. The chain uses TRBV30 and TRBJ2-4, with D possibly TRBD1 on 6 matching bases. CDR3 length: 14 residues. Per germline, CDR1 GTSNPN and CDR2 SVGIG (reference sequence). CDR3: CAVQQGSAKNIQYF. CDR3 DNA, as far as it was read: TGTGCGGTACAACAGGGTTCTGCCAAAAACATT.

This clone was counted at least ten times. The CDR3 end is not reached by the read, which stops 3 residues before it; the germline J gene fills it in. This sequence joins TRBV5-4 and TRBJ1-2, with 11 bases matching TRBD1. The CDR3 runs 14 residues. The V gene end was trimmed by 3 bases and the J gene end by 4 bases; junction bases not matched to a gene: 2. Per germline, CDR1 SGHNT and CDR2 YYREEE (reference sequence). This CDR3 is CASSWDRGGYGYTF. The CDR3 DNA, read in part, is TGTGCCAGCAGCTGGGACAGGGGGGGCTATGGC.

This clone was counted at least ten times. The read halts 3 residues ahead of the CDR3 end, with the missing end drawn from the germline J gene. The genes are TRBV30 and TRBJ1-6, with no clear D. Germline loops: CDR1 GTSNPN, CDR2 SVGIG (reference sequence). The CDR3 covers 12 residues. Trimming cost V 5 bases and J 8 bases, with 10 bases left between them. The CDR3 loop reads CAWARVDSPLHF. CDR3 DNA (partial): TGTGCCTGGGCCCGGGTGGATTCACCC. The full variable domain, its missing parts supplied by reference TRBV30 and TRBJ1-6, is SQTIHQWPATLVQPVGSPLSLECTVEGTSNPNLYWYRQAAGRGLQLLFYSVGIGQISSEVPQNLSASRPQDRQFILSSKKLLLSDSGFYLCAWARVDSPLHFGNGTRLTVT.

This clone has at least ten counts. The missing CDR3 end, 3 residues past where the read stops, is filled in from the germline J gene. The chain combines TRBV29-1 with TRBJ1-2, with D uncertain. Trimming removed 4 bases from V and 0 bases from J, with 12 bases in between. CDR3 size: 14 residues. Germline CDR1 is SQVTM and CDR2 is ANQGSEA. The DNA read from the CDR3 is TGCAGCGTTGGTGGCCTTCCCGCTAACTATGGC. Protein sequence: CSVGGLPANYG. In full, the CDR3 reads CSVGGLPANYGYTF.